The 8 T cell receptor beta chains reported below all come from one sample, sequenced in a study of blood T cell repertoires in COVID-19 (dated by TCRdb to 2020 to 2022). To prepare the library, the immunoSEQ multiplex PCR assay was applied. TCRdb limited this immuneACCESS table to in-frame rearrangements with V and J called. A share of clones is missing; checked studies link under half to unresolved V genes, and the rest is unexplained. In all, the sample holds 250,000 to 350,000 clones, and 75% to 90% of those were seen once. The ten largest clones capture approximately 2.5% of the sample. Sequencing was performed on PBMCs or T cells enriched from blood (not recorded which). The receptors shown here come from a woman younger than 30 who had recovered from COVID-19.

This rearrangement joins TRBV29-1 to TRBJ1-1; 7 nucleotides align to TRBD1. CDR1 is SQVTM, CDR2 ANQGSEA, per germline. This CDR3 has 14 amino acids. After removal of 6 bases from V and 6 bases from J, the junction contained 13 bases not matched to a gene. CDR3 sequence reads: CSVGDRGGSAEAFF. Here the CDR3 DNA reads TGCAGCGTGGGGGACAGAGGGGGTTCGGCTGAAGCTTTCTTT.

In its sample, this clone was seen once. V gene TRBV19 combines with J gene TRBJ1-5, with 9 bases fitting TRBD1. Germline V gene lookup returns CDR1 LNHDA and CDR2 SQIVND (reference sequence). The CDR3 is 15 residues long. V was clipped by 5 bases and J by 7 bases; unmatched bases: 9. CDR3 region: CASSPKQGAWQPQHF. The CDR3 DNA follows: TGTGCCAGTAGTCCGAAACAGGGGGCCTGGCAGCCCCAGCATTTT.

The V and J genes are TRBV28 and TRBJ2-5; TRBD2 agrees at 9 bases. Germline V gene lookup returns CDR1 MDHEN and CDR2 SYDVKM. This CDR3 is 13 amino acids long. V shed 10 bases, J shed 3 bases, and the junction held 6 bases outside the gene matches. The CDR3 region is CATVAGEKETQYF. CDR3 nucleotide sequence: TGTGCCACCGTAGCGGGGGAAAAAGAGACCCAGTACTTC. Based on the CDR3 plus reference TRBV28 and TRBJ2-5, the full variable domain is DVKVTQSSRYLVKRTGEKVFLECVQDMDHENMFWYRQDPGLGLRLIYFSYDVKMKEKGDIPEGYSVSREKKERFSLILESASTNQTSMYLCATVAGEKETQYFGPGTRLLVL.

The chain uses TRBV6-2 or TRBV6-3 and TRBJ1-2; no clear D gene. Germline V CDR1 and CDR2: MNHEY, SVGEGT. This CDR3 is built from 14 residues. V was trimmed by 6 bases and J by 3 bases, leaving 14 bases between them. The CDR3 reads CASSLVPIYYGYTF. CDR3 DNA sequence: TGTGCCAGCAGCTTAGTTCCGATTTACTATGGCTACACCTTC.

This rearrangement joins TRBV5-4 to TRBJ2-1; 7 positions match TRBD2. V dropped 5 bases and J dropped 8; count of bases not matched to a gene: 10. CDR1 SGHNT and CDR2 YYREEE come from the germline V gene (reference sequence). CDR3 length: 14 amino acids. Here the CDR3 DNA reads TGTGCCAGCAGGGGGGGAGCGGGGATCGATGAGCAGTTCTTC. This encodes CASRGGAGIDEQFF.

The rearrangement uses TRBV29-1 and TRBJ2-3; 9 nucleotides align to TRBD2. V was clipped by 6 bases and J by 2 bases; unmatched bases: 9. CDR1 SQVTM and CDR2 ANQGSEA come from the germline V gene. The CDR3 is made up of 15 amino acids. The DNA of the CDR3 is TGCAGCGTGGAAAATAGCGGGGGATACACAGATACGCAGTATTTT. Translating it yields CSVENSGGYTDTQYF.

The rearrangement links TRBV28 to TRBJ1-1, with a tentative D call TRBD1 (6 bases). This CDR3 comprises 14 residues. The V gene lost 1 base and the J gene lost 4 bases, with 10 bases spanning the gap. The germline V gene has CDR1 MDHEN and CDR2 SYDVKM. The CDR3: CASSLLVDSTEAFF. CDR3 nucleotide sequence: TGTGCCAGCAGTTTATTGGTGGACAGCACTGAAGCTTTCTTT.

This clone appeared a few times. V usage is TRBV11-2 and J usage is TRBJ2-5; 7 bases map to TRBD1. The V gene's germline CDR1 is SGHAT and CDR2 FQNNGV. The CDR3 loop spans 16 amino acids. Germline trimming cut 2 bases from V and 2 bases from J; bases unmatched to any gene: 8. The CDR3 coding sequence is TGTGCCAGCAGCTTAACAGGGGAAGTAGGACAAGAGACCCAGTACTTC. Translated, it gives CASSLTGEVGQETQYF.